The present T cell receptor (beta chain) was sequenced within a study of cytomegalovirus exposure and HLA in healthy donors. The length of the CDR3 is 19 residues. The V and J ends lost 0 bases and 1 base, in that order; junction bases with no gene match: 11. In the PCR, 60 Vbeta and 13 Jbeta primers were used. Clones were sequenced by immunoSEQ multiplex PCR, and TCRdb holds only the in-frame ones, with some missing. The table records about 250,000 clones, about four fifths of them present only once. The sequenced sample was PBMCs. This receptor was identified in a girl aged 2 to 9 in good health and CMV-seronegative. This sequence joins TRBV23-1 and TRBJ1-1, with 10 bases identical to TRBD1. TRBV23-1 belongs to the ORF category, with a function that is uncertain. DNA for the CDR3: TGCGCCAGCAGTCAATCTGGGGACAGGGGCCTTCGGAAGAACACTGAAGCTTTCTTT. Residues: CASSQSGDRGLRKNTEAFF.